The source of this T cell receptor beta chain is a study of T-cell memory formation after mild COVID-19. TCRdb re-called the 5' RACE reads with MiXCR, one entry per CDR3 protein. The sample has 300,000 to 350,000 distinct CDR3 sequences; approximately 19% are singletons. The ends were cut back, 0 bases at V and 8 bases at J, with 17 bases in the middle. Looked up from germline, CDR1 is MGHRA and CDR2 is YSYEKL. CDR3 length equals 16 residues. The sequence derives from a man between 18 and 35 years old who had mild COVID-19 (a few samples of this study predate the infection). Cell type and time point are not known. The chain joins TRBV4-1 to TRBJ2-1, with unresolved D. Sequenced input: PBMCs or a T cell subset sorted from them (not recorded which). CDR3 region: CASSQEGLGSIYEQFF. The CDR3 coding sequence is TGCGCCAGCAGCCAAGAAGGGCTGGGTTCAATATATGAGCAGTTCTTC.